This T cell receptor beta chain was recorded in a study of control samples from healthy donors and cancer patients. Profiling relied on immunoSEQ multiplex PCR, and the TCRdb table lists in-frame clones only, not all of them. The data show 200,000 to 250,000 clones, around 94% seen once. With 0 bases removed from V and 2 bases from J, the gap between germline ends came to 9 bases. There are 15 residues in the CDR3. Germline CDR1 MGHRA, CDR2 YSYEKL. The chain combines TRBV4-1 with TRBJ2-3, with a tentative D call TRBD1 (6 bases). The origin of this receptor is a middle-aged man in good health. Material for sequencing was blood. The CDR3, as DNA: TGCGCCAGCAGCCAAGAGACAGGAGCCACAGATACGCAGTATTTT. It yields the protein CASSQETGATDTQYF.